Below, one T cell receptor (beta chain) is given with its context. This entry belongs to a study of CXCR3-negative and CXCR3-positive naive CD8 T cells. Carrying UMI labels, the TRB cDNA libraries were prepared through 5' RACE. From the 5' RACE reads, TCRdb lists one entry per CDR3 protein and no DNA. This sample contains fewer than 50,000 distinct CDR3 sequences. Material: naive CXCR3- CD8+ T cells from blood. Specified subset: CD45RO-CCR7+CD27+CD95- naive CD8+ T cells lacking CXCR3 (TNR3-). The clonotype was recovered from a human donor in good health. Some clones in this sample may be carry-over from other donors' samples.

CDR3 amino acids: CASSLVPVGSNQPQHF. The gene calls are TRBV12-3 or TRBV12-4 and TRBJ1-5. This CDR3 is 16 amino acids long.